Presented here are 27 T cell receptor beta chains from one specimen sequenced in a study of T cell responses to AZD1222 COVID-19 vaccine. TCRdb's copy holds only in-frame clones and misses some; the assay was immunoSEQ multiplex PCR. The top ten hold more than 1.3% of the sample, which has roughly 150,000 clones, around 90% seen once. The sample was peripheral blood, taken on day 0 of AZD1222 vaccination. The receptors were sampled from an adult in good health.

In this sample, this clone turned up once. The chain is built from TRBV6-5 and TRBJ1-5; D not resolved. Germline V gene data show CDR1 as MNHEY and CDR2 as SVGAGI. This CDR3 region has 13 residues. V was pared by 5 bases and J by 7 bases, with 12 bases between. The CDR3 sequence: CASSTTQTQPQHF. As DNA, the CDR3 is TGTGCCAGCAGTACTACCCAGACGCAGCCCCAGCATTTT.

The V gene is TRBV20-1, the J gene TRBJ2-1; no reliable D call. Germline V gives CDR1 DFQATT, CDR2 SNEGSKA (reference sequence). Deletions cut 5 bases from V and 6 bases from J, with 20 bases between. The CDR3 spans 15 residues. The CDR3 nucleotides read TGCAGTGCTGGTGGGCCTCCCCGGTTCCGCAATGAGCAGTTCTTC. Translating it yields CSAGGPPRFRNEQFF.

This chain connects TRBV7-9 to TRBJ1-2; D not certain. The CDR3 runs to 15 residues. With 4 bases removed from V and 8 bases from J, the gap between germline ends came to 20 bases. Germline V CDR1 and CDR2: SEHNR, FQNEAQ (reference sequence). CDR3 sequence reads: CASSSGGRDWKGYTF. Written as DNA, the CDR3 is TGTGCCAGCAGCTCCGGAGGAAGGGATTGGAAGGGCTACACCTTC. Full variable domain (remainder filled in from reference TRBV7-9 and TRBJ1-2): DTGVSQNPRHKITKRGQNVTFRCDPISEHNRLYWYRQTLGQGPEFLTYFQNEAQLEKSRLLSDRFSAERPKGSFSTLEIQRTEQGDSAMYLCASSSGGRDWKGYTFGSGTRLTVV.

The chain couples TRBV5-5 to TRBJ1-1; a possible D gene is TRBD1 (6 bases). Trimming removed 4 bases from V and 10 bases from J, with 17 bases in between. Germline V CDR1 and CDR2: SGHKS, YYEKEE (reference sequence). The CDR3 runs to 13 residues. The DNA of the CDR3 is TGTGCCAGCAGCCCAATCACCGGGACATCAGCTTTCTTT. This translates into CASSPITGTSAFF.

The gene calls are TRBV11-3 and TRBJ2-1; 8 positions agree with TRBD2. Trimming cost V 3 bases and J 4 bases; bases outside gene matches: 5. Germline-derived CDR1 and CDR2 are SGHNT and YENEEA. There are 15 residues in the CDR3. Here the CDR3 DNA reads TGTGCCAGCAGCTTCCGGCTAGCGGGTTACAATGAGCAGTTCTTC. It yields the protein CASSFRLAGYNEQFF.

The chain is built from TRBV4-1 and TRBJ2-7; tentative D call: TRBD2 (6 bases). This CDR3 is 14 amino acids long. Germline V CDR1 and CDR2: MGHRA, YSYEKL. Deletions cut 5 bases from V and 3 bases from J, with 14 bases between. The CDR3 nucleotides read TGCGCCAGCAGCGCGCGGGACGAAAACTACGAGCAGTACTTC. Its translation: CASSARDENYEQYF.

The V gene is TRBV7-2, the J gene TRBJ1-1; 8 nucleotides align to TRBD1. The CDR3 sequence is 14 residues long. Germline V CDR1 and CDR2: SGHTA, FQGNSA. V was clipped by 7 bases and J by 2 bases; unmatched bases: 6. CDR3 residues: CASTQDRVNTEAFF. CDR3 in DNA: TGTGCCAGCACCCAGGACAGGGTTAACACTGAAGCTTTCTTT.

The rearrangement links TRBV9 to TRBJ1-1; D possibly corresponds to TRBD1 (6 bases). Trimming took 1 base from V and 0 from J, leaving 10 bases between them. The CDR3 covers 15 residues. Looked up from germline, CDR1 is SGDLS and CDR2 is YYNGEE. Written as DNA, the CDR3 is TGTGCCAGCAGCGTAACGGACAGTCTGAACACTGAAGCTTTCTTT. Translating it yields CASSVTDSLNTEAFF.

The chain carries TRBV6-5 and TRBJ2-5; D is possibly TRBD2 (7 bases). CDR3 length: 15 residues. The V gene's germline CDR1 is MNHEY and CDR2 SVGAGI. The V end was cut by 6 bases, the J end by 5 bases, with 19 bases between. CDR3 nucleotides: TGTGCCAGCAGACCCTCGGGGGGCCGGGGGGAGACCCAGTACTTC. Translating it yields CASRPSGGRGETQYF.

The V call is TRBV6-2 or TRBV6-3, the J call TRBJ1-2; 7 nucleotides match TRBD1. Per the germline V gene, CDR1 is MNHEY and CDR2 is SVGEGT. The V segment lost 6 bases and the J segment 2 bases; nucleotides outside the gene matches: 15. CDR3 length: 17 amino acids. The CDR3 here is CASSLQGWKSANYGYTF. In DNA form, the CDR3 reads TGTGCCAGCAGCTTACAGGGGTGGAAATCTGCAAACTATGGCTACACCTTC.

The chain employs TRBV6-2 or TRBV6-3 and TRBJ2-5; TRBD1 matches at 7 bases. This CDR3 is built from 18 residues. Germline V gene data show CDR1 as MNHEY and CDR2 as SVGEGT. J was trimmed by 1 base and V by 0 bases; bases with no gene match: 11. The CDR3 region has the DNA TGTGCCAGCAGTTACTCGATTCTTGGGACAGATCTCCAAGAGACCCAGTACTTC. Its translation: CASSYSILGTDLQETQYF.

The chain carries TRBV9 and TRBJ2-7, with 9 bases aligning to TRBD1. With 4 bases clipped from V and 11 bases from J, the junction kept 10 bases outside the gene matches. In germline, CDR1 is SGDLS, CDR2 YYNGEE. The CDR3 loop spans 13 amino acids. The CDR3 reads CASSPADRGTKYF. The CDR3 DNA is TGTGCCAGCAGCCCGGCGGACAGGGGCACCAAGTACTTC.

CDR3 DNA: TGTGCCAGCAGTTTAAAGGCTAACTATGGCTACACCTTC. Its protein is CASSLKANYGYTF. The rearrangement links TRBV12-3 or TRBV12-4 to TRBJ1-2; D remains ambiguous. Trimming cost V 2 bases and J 0 bases, with 4 bases left between them. CDR3 size: 13 residues.

The CDR3: CASSLAEPAVNTEAFF. CDR3 DNA: TGTGCCAGCAGCTTAGCGGAACCCGCGGTGAACACTGAAGCTTTCTTT. The rearrangement joins TRBV7-8 to TRBJ1-1; D gene unclear. The CDR3 runs 16 residues. The germline V gene has CDR1 SGHVS and CDR2 FQNEAQ. Trimming removed 0 bases from V and 0 bases from J, with 11 bases in between.

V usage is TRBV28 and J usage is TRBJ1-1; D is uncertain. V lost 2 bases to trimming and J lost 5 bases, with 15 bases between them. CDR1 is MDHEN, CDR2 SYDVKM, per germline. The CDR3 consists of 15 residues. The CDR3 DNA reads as TGTGCCAGCAGTTTAGTGCAGGATTGGAGGACTGAAGCTTTCTTT. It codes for CASSLVQDWRTEAFF.

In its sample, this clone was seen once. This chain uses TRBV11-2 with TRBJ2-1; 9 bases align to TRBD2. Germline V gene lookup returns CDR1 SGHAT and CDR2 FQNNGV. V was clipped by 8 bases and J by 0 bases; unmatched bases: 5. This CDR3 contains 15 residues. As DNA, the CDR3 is TGTGCCAGCGGACTAGCGTCGAGCTCCTACAATGAGCAGTTCTTC. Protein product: CASGLASSSYNEQFF.

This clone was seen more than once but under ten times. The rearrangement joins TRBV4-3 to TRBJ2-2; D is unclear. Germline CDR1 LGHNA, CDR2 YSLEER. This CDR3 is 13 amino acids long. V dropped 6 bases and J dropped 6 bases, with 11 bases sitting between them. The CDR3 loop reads CASRSMGSGELFF. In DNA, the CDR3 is TGCGCCAGCAGGTCTATGGGGTCCGGGGAGCTGTTTTTT.

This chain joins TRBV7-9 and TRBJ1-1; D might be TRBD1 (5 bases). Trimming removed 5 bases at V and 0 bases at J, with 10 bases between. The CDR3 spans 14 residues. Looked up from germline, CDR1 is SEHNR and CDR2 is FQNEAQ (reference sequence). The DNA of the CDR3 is TGTGCCAGCAGCCCCGGCAGGGTGAACACTGAAGCTTTCTTT. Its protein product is CASSPGRVNTEAFF.

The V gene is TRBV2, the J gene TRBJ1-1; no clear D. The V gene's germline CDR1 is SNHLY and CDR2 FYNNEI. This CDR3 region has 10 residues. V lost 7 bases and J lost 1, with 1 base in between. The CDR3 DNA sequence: TGTGCCAGCAAGAACACTGAAGCTTTCTTT. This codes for CASKNTEAFF.

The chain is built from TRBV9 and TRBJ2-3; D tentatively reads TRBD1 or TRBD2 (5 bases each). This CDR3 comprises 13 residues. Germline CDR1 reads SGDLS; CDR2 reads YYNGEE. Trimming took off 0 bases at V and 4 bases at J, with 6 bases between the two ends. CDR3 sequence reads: CASSVAGPDTQYF. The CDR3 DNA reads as TGTGCCAGCAGCGTAGCGGGGCCAGATACGCAGTATTTT.

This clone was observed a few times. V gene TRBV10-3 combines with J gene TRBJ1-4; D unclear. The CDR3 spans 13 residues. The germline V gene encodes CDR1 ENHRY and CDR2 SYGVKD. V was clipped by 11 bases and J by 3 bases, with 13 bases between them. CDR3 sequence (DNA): TGTGCCGCCTCGGACGGAGCTAATGAAAAACTGTTTTTT. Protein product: CAASDGANEKLFF.

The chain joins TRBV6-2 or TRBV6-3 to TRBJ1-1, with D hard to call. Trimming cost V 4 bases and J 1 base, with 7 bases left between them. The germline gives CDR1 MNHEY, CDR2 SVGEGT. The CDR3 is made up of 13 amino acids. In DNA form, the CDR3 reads TGTGCCAGCAGTTTACAGCCGAACACTGAAGCTTTCTTT. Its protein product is CASSLQPNTEAFF.

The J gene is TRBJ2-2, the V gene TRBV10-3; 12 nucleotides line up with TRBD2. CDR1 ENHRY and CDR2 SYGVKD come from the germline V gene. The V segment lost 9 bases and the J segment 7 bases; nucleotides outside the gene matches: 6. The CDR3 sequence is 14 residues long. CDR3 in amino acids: CAISGTSGFGELFF. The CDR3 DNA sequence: TGTGCCATATCCGGGACTAGCGGGTTCGGGGAGCTGTTTTTT.

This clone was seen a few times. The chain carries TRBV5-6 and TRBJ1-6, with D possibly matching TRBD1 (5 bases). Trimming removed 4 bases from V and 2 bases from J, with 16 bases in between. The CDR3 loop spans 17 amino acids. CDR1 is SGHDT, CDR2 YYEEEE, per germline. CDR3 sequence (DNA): TGTGCCAGCAGCCCCTTCGTGGGGGAGACCTATAATTCACCCCTCCACTTT. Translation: CASSPFVGETYNSPLHF.

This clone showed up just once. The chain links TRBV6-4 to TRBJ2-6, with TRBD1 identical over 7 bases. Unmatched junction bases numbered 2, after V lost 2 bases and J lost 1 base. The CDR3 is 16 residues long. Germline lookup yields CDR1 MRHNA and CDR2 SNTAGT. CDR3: CASSDRDSSGANVLTF. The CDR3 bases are TGTGCCAGCAGTGACCGGGACAGTTCTGGGGCCAACGTCCTGACTTTC.

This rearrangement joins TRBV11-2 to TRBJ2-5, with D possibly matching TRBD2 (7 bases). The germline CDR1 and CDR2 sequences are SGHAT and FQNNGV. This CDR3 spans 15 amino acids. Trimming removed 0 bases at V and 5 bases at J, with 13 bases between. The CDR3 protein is CASSLEGGAPETQYF. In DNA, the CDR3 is TGTGCCAGCAGCTTAGAGGGGGGGGCCCCCGAGACCCAGTACTTC.

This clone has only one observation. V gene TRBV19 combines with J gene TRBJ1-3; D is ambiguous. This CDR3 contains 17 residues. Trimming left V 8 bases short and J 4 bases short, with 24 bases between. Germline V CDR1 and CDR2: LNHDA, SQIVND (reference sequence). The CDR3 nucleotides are TGTGCCAGTTCCCCCCTCGGATCCAGCGCATCCGGAAACACCATATATTTT. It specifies CASSPLGSSASGNTIYF.